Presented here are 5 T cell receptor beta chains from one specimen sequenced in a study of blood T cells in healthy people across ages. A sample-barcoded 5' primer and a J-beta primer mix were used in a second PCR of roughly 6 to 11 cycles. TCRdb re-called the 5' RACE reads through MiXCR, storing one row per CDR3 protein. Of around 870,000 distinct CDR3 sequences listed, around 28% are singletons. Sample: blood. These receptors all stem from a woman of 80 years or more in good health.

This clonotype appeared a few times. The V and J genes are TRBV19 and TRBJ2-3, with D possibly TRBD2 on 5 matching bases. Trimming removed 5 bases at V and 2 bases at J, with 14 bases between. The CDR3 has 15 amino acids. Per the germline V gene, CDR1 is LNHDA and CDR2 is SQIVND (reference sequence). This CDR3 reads CASSHRDSTTDTQYF. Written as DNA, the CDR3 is TGTGCCAGTAGTCACCGGGATTCTACCACAGATACGCAGTATTTT.

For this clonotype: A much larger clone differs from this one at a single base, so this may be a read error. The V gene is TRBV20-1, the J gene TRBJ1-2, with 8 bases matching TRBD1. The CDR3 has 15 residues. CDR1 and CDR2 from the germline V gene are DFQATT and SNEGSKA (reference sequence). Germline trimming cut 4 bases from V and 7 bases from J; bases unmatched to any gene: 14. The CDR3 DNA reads TGCAGTGCTACACCCACAGGGGGTGGCAGCTGTGGCTACACCTTC. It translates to CSATPTGGGSCGYTF.

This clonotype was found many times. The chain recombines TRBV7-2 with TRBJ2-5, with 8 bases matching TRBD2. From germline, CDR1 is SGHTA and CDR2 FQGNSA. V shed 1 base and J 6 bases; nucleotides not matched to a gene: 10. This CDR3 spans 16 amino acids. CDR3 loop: CASSLEPPGGRKTQYF. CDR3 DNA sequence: TGTGCCAGCAGCTTAGAACCACCGGGGGGGCGAAAGACCCAGTACTTC.

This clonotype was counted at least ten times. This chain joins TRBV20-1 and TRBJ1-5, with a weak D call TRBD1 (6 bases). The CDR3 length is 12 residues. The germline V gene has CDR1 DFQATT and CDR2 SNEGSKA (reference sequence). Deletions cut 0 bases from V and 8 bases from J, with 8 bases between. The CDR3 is CSAREGGKPQHF. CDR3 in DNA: TGCAGTGCTAGAGAAGGGGGGAAGCCCCAGCATTTT.

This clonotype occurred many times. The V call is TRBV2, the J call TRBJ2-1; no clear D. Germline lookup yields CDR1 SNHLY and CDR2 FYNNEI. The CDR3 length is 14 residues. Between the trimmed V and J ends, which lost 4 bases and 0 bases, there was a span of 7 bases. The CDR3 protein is CASSGTVSYNEQFF. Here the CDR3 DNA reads TGTGCCAGCAGTGGGACGGTCTCCTACAATGAGCAGTTCTTC.